This entry describes one TCR beta chain. The antigen remains unidentified. Regions amplified from RNA transcripts were the TCR beta CDR3 regions. Researchers ran a first-round RT-PCR on the TCR CDR3 using the HTBI primer set. In TCRdb, the multiplex PCR reads were re-called with MiXCR into one record per CDR3 protein. The sample gives around 700,000 distinct CDR3 sequences, roughly a sixth of which show up once; roughly a sixth is in the top ten. This record belongs to a study of T cells in Graves' hyperthyroidism and ophthalmopathy. Study as a whole: Peripheral blood was taken when the disease was first diagnosed, before any treatment began.

Clinical symptoms, serum thyroxine and TRAb, thyroid ultrasound and orbital computed tomography were used for the diagnoses. Extraction of PBMCs used roughly 9.4 ml of fresh peripheral blood. Points from the study as a whole: Most expanded thyroid clonotypes above 0.001 also appeared in blood.

The sequenced sample consisted of blood. The TCR comes from a woman in her 50s with Graves' hyperthyroidism that later progressed to Graves' ophthalmopathy.

The CDR3 bases are TGTGCCAGTAGTGCCCATGACAGGGGCCCTGAACAGCCCCAGCATTTT. Its protein is CASSAHDRGPEQPQHF. V is TRBV19 and J is TRBJ1-5, with 8 bases lining up with TRBD1. J gave up 7 bases and V 5 bases, and 13 bases lay outside the gene matches. Germline CDR1 reads LNHDA; CDR2 reads SQIVND (reference sequence). This CDR3 is built from 16 residues. Filled out from reference TRBV19 and TRBJ1-5, the complete variable domain reads DGGITQSPKYLFRKEGQNVTLSCEQNLNHDAMYWYRQDPGQGLRLIYYSQIVNDFQKGDIAEGYSVSREKKESFPLTVTSAQKNPTAFYLCASSAHDRGPEQPQHFGDGTRLSIL.